The rows below give T cell receptor beta chains drawn from one sample of a study of Ad26.COV2.S vaccination and SARS-CoV-2 variants. Profiled with immunoSEQ multiplex PCR; TCRdb holds only in-frame clones, not every one. The table lists 320,000 or so clones, approximately 87% of them singletons. The sequences come from peripheral blood, collected in a trial of Ad26.COV2.S vaccine versus placebo. The source is a person aged 18 to 65 who received the Ad26.COV2.S COVID-19 vaccine or a placebo. CDR3s include the opening cysteine and the closing phenylalanine or tryptophan. Fields, in order: CDR3 length, J gene, D gene, clone size, V gene, CDR3 protein, CDR3 DNA. A D gene is named only where the DNA matches it firmly. The size of a clone is reported for some rows only, either as once, few or many, or as a class for expanded clones.

12,TRBJ1-2,-,once,TRBV24-1,CATSDTPWGYTF,TGTGCCACCAGTGACACCCCTTGGGGCTACACCTTC
12,TRBJ1-1,-,-,TRBV6-5,CASGGVYTEAFF,TGTGCCAGCGGAGGAGTCTACACTGAAGCTTTCTTT
12,TRBJ1-5,-,-,TRBV27,CASRGGNQPQHF,TGTGCCAGCAGGGGTGGCAATCAGCCCCAGCATTTT
18,TRBJ2-5,-,once,TRBV11-2,CASSLVRGRESYDGTQYF,TGTGCCAGCAGCTTAGTGAGGGGGCGGGAGAGTTACGACGGGACCCAGTACTTC
14,TRBJ2-7,-,-,TRBV6-1,CASSETGSVYEQYF,TGTGCCAGCAGTGAAACAGGGAGTGTCTACGAGCAGTACTTC
15,TRBJ2-1,-,-,TRBV7-2,CASSSISGAGNEQFF,TGTGCCAGCAGTTCCATCTCGGGTGCCGGCAATGAGCAGTTCTTC
13,TRBJ1-5,-,-,TRBV6-5,CASQGYSNQPQHF,TGTGCCAGCCAGGGATATAGCAATCAGCCCCAGCATTTT
13,TRBJ1-3,-,-,TRBV4-2,CASSQENGNTIYF,TGTGCCAGCAGCCAAGAAAATGGAAACACCATATATTTT
13,TRBJ1-5,-,-,TRBV12-3/TRBV12-4,CASSNTNNQPQHF,TGTGCCAGCAGCAATACCAACAATCAGCCCCAGCATTTT
12,TRBJ1-1,TRBD1,-,TRBV29-1,CSVEEGTVKAFF,TGCAGCGTTGAAGAAGGGACAGTGAAAGCTTTCTTT
13,TRBJ1-5,-,once,TRBV2,CASSERALQPQHF,TGTGCCAGCAGTGAGAGGGCCCTCCAGCCCCAGCATTTT
16,TRBJ2-1,-,-,TRBV19,CASSIPPLATYNEQFF,TGTGCCAGTAGTATTCCTCCTCTAGCCACCTACAATGAGCAGTTCTTC
15,TRBJ1-5,-,few,TRBV27,CASSWGGANNQPQHF,TGTGCCAGCAGTTGGGGGGGGGCAAACAATCAGCCCCAGCATTTT
17,TRBJ2-2,TRBD2,-,TRBV6-4,CASSETSGDSNTGELFF,TGTGCCAGCAGTGAAACTAGCGGGGACTCGAACACCGGGGAGCTGTTTTTT
17,TRBJ1-1,-,-,TRBV10-1,CASSSIIDTGPNTEAFF,TGCGCCAGCAGTTCTATTATCGACACGGGACCGAACACTGAAGCTTTCTTT
15,TRBJ2-7,-,-,TRBV12-5,CASGSTRAIPYEQYF,TGTGCTAGTGGTTCGACCAGGGCAATTCCCTACGAGCAGTACTTC
14,TRBJ1-1,-,-,TRBV18,CASSPRISDTEAFF,TGTGCCAGCTCACCACGGATCTCGGACACTGAAGCTTTCTTT
13,TRBJ1-1,TRBD1,-,TRBV5-1,CASSSTGDTEAFF,TGCGCCAGCAGCTCGACAGGGGACACTGAAGCTTTCTTT
13,TRBJ2-7,-,-,TRBV7-8,CASSYHRTYEQYF,TGTGCCAGCAGCTACCACCGGACCTACGAGCAGTACTTC
16,TRBJ2-1,-,-,TRBV4-2,CASSQGTANSYNEQFF,TGTGCCAGCAGCCAAGGGACAGCTAACTCCTACAATGAGCAGTTCTTC